Sequencing of this T cell receptor (beta chain) was carried out in a study of technical replicates of blood from a few donors. Germline values: CDR1 SGHAT, CDR2 FQNNGV. This CDR3 has 14 amino acids. Trimming stripped 5 bases from V and 1 base from J, with 8 bases between. TCRdb keeps only in-frame clones here, not all; method: immunoSEQ multiplex PCR. This table holds tens of thousands of clones, more than 85% found once. The origin of this receptor is a human donor in good health. Some clones in this sample may be carry-over from other donors' samples. This sequence joins TRBV11-2 and TRBJ2-2, with a possible D match to TRBD2 (6 bases). Sample: T cells isolated from PBMCs. Here the CDR3 reads CASSRRGNTGELFF. As DNA, the CDR3 is TGTGCCAGCAGCCGGCGGGGGAACACCGGGGAGCTGTTTTTT.